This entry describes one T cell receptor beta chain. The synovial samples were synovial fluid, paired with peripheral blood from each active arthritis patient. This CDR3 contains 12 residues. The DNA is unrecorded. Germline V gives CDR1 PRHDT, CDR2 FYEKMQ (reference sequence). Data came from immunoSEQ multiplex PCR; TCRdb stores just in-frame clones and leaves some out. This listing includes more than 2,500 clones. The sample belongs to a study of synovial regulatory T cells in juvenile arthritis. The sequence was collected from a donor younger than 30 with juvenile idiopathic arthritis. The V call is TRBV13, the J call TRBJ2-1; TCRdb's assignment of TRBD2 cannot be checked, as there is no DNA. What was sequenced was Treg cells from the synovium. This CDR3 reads CASSFGDNEQFF.